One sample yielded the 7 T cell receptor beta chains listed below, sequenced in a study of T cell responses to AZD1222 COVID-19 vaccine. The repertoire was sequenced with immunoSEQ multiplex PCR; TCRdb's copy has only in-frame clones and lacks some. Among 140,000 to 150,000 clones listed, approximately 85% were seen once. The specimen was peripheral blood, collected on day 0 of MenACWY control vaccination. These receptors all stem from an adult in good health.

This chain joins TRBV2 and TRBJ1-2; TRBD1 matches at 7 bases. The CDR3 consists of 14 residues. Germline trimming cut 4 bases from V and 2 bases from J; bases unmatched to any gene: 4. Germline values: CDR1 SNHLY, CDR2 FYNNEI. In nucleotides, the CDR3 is TGTGCCAGCAGTGGACAGGGTGGAAACTATGGCTACACCTTC. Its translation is CASSGQGGNYGYTF.

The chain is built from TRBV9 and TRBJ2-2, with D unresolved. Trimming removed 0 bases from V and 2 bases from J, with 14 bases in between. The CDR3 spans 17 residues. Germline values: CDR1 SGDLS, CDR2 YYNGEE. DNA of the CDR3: TGTGCCAGCAGCGTAGGGTCCCACGGGCTTAACACCGGGGAGCTGTTTTTT. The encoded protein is CASSVGSHGLNTGELFF.

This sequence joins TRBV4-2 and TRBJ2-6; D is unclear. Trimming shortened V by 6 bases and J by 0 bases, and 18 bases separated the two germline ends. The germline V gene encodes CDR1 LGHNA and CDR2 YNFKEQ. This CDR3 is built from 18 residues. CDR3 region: CASSPTGSSYSGANVLTF. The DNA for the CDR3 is TGTGCCAGCAGTCCTACCGGGTCCTCTTACTCTGGGGCCAACGTCCTGACTTTC.

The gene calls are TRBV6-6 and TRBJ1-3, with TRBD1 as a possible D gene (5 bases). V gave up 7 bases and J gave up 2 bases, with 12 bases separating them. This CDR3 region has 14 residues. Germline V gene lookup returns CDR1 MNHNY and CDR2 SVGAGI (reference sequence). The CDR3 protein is CASNSAGAGNTIYF. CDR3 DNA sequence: TGTGCCAGCAACTCAGCGGGGGCTGGAAACACCATATATTTT.

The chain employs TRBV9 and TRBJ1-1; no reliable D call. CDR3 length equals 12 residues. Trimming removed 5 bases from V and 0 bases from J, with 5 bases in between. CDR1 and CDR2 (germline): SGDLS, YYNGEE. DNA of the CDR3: TGTGCCAGCAGTAGTGTGAACACTGAAGCTTTCTTT. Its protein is CASSSVNTEAFF. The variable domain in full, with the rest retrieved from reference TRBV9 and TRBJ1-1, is DSGVTQTPKHLITATGQRVTLRCSPRSGDLSVYWYQQSLDQGLQFLIQYYNGEERAKGNILERFSAQQFPDLHSELNLSSLELGDSALYFCASSSVNTEAFFGQGTRLTVV.

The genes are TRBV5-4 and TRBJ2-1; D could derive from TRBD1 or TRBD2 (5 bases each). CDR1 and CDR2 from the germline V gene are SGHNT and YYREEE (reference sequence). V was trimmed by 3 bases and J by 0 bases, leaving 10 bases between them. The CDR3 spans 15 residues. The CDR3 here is CASSSGTDSYNEQFF. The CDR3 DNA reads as TGTGCCAGCAGCTCCGGGACCGACTCCTACAATGAGCAGTTCTTC.

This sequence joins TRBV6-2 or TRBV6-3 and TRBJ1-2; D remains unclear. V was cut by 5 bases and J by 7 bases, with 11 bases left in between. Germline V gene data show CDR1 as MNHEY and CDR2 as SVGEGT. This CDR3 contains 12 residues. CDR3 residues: CASSPTPFGYTF. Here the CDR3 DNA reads TGTGCCAGCAGTCCGACCCCATTTGGCTACACCTTC.